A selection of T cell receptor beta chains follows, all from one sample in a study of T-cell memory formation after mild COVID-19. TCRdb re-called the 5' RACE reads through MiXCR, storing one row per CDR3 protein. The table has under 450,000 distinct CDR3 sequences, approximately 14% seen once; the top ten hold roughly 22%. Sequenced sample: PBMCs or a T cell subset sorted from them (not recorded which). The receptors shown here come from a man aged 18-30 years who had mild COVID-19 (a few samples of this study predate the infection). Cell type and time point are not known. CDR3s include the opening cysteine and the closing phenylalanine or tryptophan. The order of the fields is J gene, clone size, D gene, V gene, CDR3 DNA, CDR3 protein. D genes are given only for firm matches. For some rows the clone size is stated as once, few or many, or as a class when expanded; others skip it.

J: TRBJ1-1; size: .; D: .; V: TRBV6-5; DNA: TGTGCCAGCAGCCCCTACCTGGGGGGATGGACTGAAGCTTTCTTT; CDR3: CASSPYLGGWTEAFF
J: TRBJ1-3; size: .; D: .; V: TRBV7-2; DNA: TGTGCCAGCAGCCCCTTTCGGGACTCTGGAAACACCATATATTTT; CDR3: CASSPFRDSGNTIYF
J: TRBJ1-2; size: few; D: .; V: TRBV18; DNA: TGTGCTAGCTCACCAGAGCAGGCCAACGGCTACACCTTC; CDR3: CASSPEQANGYTF
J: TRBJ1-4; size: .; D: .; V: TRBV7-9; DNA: TGTGCCAGCCGTACGGAATCCGGAGGTGAAAAACTGTTTTTT; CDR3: CASRTESGGEKLFF
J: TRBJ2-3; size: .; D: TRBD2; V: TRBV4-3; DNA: TGCGCCAGCAGCCAAGAGACTAGCGGGGGGTTGTCTAGCACAGATACGCAGTATTTT; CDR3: CASSQETSGGLSSTDTQYF
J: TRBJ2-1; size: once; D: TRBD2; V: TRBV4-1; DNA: TGCGCCAGCAGCCAAGGGACTAGCTGGAATGAGCAGTTCTTC; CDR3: CASSQGTSWNEQFF
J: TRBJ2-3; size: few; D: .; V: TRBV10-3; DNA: TGTGCCACCATAGGTACGGGGGAGCGGACAGATACGCAGTATTTT; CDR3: CATIGTGERTDTQYF
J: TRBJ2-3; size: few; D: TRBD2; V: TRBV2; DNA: TGTGCCAGCAGTGAAGACGGGACTAGCGGGGGGCAGGTAGATACGCAGTATTTT; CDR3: CASSEDGTSGGQVDTQYF
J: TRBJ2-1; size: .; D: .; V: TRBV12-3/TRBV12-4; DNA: TGTGCCAGCAGTTTGGGTCCCAGGAATGAGCAGTTCTTC; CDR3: CASSLGPRNEQFF
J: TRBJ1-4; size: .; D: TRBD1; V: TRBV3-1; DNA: TGTGCCAGCAGCCTAAAACAGGGGGCCACAACTAATGAAAAACTGTTTTTT; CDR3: CASSLKQGATTNEKLFF
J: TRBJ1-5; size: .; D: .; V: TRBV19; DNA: TGTGCCAGTAGTATACGGTTAGGGAATCAGCCCCAGCATTTT; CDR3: CASSIRLGNQPQHF
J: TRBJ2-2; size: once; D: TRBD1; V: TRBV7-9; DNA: TGTGCCAGCAGCCCTTGGGGACAGGTGGCCGGGGAGCTGTTTTTT; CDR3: CASSPWGQVAGELFF
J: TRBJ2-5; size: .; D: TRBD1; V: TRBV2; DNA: TGTGCCAGCAGTGAATCGCCGAGACAGGGGGGAGAGACCCAGTACTTC; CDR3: CASSESPRQGGETQYF
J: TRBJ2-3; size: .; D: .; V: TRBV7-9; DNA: TGTGCCAGCAGCTTTCGAGGGTCAGATACGCAGTATTTT; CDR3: CASSFRGSDTQYF
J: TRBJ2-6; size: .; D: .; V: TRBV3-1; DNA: TGTGCCAGCAGCCCTCAGCTCGGGATGCCCTTCTCTGGGGCCAACGTCCTGACTTTC; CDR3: CASSPQLGMPFSGANVLTF
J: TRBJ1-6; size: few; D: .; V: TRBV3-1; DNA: TGTGCCAGCAAGGGGACGGATTCACCCCTCCACTTT; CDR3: CASKGTDSPLHF
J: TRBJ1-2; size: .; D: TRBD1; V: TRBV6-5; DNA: TGTGCCAGCAGCCTGGGACAGAATAATGGCTACACCTTC; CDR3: CASSLGQNNGYTF
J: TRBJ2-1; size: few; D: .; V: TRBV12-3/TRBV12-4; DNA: TGTGCCAGCAGTGTCGGGGTAAATGAGCAGTTCTTC; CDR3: CASSVGVNEQFF
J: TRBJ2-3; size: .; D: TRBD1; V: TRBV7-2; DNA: TGTGCCAGCAGCTCCGGGACAGTAATACCAGATACGCAGTATTTT; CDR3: CASSSGTVIPDTQYF
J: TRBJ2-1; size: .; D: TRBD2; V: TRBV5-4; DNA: TGTGCCAGCAGCTCTACTATAGCGGGGGGGATAAATGAGCAGTTCTTC; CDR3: CASSSTIAGGINEQFF
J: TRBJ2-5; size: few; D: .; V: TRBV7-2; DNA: TGTGCCAGCAGCTCCCCTACCAGGGGTCCCCAGACCCAGTACTTC; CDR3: CASSSPTRGPQTQYF
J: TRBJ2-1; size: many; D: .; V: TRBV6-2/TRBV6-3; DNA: TGTGCCAGCAGTTACTCTGCGGGCCCCCTGGTCAATGAGCAGTTCTTC; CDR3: CASSYSAGPLVNEQFF
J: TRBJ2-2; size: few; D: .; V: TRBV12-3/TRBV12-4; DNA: TGTGCCAGCAAGGTACAACCGTTCACCGGGGAGCTGTTTTTT; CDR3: CASKVQPFTGELFF
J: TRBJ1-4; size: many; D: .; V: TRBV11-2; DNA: TGTGCCAGCAGGGGGGCAGCTAATGAAAAACTGTTTTTT; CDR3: CASRGAANEKLFF